The rows below give T cell receptor beta chains drawn from one sample of a study of blood T cell repertoires in COVID-19. Using immunoSEQ multiplex PCR, the repertoire was profiled, and TCRdb retains in-frame clones only, with some absent. The repertoire holds a few hundred thousand clones, about 84% seen once, with around 1.5% in the top ten. The sample taken for sequencing was peripheral blood. Source of these receptors: a woman aged 50 to 60 with acute or convalescent COVID-19. The CDR3 runs from the conserved cysteine through the conserved F or W. Each record gives: CDR3 length, J gene, clone size, D gene, V gene, CDR3 protein, CDR3 DNA. The D gene is left open where the match is weak. Expanded clones get a size class; other rows say once, few or many, or leave the size out.

cdr3_length: 17; j_call: TRBJ2-1; clone_size: few; d_call: -; v_call: TRBV3-1/TRBV3-2; cdr3_aa: CASSQDKDGRVRNEQFF; cdr3_nt: TGTGCCAGCAGCCAAGATAAAGATGGCAGGGTGAGGAATGAGCAGTTCTTC
cdr3_length: 17; j_call: TRBJ2-7; clone_size: -; d_call: TRBD2; v_call: TRBV7-2; cdr3_aa: CASSLRKAGGISYEQYF; cdr3_nt: TGTGCCAGCAGCTTACGAAAGGCGGGAGGGATATCCTACGAGCAGTACTTC
cdr3_length: 13; j_call: TRBJ2-3; clone_size: -; d_call: -; v_call: TRBV7-6; cdr3_aa: CASSLGLQDTQYF; cdr3_nt: TGTGCCAGCAGCTTAGGACTTCAAGATACGCAGTATTTT
cdr3_length: 13; j_call: TRBJ1-2; clone_size: -; d_call: -; v_call: TRBV25-1; cdr3_aa: CASSGWQGLGYTF; cdr3_nt: TGTGCCAGCAGTGGGTGGCAGGGCCTTGGCTACACCTTC
cdr3_length: 13; j_call: TRBJ2-7; clone_size: once; d_call: -; v_call: TRBV9; cdr3_aa: CASSEPNSYEQYF; cdr3_nt: TGTGCCAGCAGCGAGCCAAATTCCTACGAGCAGTACTTC
cdr3_length: 16; j_call: TRBJ2-1; clone_size: -; d_call: -; v_call: TRBV11-2; cdr3_aa: CASSLSQRPSMAEQFF; cdr3_nt: TGTGCCAGCAGCTTATCCCAGCGGCCTTCGATGGCTGAGCAGTTCTTC
cdr3_length: 13; j_call: TRBJ2-7; clone_size: -; d_call: -; v_call: TRBV7-8; cdr3_aa: CASSSTRFYEQYF; cdr3_nt: TGTGCCAGCAGCTCGACTAGGTTCTACGAGCAGTACTTC
cdr3_length: 17; j_call: TRBJ1-6; clone_size: -; d_call: TRBD1; v_call: TRBV5-1; cdr3_aa: CASSLGTGSSYNSPLHF; cdr3_nt: TGCGCCAGCAGCTTGGGGACAGGGAGCTCCTATAATTCACCCCTCCACTTT
cdr3_length: 15; j_call: TRBJ1-6; clone_size: -; d_call: -; v_call: TRBV7-2; cdr3_aa: CASSPQSSYNSPLHF; cdr3_nt: TGTGCCAGCAGCCCACAGAGCTCCTATAATTCACCCCTCCACTTT
cdr3_length: 14; j_call: TRBJ2-7; clone_size: once; d_call: -; v_call: TRBV27; cdr3_aa: CASSPSDSSYEQYF; cdr3_nt: TGTGCCAGCAGTCCCTCGGACAGCTCCTACGAGCAGTACTTC
cdr3_length: 17; j_call: TRBJ1-1; clone_size: -; d_call: -; v_call: TRBV5-1; cdr3_aa: CASSSWTAGGLNTEAFF; cdr3_nt: TGCGCCAGCAGCTCCTGGACGGCGGGGGGCCTGAACACTGAAGCTTTCTTT
cdr3_length: 16; j_call: TRBJ2-1; clone_size: -; d_call: TRBD2; v_call: TRBV9; cdr3_aa: CASSPGVSGNNYEQFF; cdr3_nt: TGTGCCAGCAGCCCCGGGGTTAGCGGGAATAACTATGAGCAGTTCTTC
cdr3_length: 14; j_call: TRBJ2-7; clone_size: -; d_call: -; v_call: TRBV7-2; cdr3_aa: CASSLDDRTYEQYF; cdr3_nt: TGTGCCAGCAGCTTAGATGACAGAACCTACGAGCAGTACTTC
cdr3_length: 15; j_call: TRBJ1-4; clone_size: -; d_call: TRBD1; v_call: TRBV6-5; cdr3_aa: CASSYPGTGGEKLFF; cdr3_nt: TGTGCCAGCAGTTACCCCGGGACAGGGGGTGAAAAACTGTTTTTT
cdr3_length: 16; j_call: TRBJ2-7; clone_size: -; d_call: -; v_call: TRBV7-9; cdr3_aa: CASSLGASATRGEQYF; cdr3_nt: TGTGCCAGCAGCTTAGGTGCATCCGCGACTCGGGGCGAGCAGTACTTC
cdr3_length: 13; j_call: TRBJ2-7; clone_size: -; d_call: TRBD2; v_call: TRBV29-1; cdr3_aa: CSVELAGIYEQYF; cdr3_nt: TGCAGCGTTGAGCTAGCGGGGATCTACGAGCAGTACTTC
cdr3_length: 15; j_call: TRBJ1-1; clone_size: -; d_call: -; v_call: TRBV4-2; cdr3_aa: CASSQMPREFTEAFF; cdr3_nt: TGTGCCAGCAGCCAAATGCCCAGGGAATTCACTGAAGCTTTCTTT
cdr3_length: 16; j_call: TRBJ2-5; clone_size: -; d_call: -; v_call: TRBV28; cdr3_aa: CASRHLTASRQETQYF; cdr3_nt: TGTGCCAGCAGACACCTGACAGCCTCTAGGCAAGAGACCCAGTACTTC